What follows is one TCR beta chain and its context. Antigen specificity is unknown. The entry originates in a study of T cells after yellow fever vaccination. Across the study: Any fraction with a low cell number was prepared using SMART-Seq v4 Ultra Low Input.

The study's findings and limits: A small share of clonotypes appeared in both CD4 and CD8 compartments. There was a possibility that FACS-sorted repertoires contained abundant clonotypes contaminating from the bulk population.

CDR1 and CDR2 (germline): MNHEY, SVGEGT. The CDR3 totals 16 residues. Deletions cut 5 bases from V and 6 bases from J, with 22 bases between. The TCR cDNA carried a universal primer site and UMIs from 5'RACE template switching. TCRdb processed the 5' RACE reads anew with MiXCR; each CDR3 protein has one entry. Of about 630,000 distinct CDR3 sequences listed, around an eighth are singletons. The source of this sequence is a young man who received the YFV17D yellow fever vaccine. The sequences come from PBMCs, collected on the day of the yellow fever booster vaccination. The V and J genes are TRBV6-2 or TRBV6-3 and TRBJ1-1; D ambiguous. CDR3 in amino acids: CASSDRTAAPGAEAFF. CDR3 in DNA: TGTGCCAGCAGTGACCGGACGGCAGCGCCCGGGGCTGAAGCTTTCTTT.